A selection of T cell receptor beta chains follows, all from one sample in a study of early T cells in non-severe SARS-CoV-2 infection. TCRdb re-analysed the 5' RACE reads in MiXCR, keeping a single row per CDR3 protein. The sample shows 75,000 or so distinct CDR3 sequences, around 10% of them seen only once. Here the sequenced sample was whole blood, taken at baseline. These receptors were collected from an adult who was a healthcare worker with PCR-confirmed SARS-CoV-2 infection or an uninfected control (not recorded which). Both conserved end residues are part of each CDR3. D genes are given only for firm matches. The listing skips clone size in some rows; elsewhere it reads once, few, many or a size class.

clone size	D gene	V gene	CDR3 length	J gene	CDR3 protein	CDR3 DNA
few	TRBD1	TRBV13	16	TRBJ2-1	CASSLATGVGNNEQFF	TGTGCCAGCAGCTTAGCAACAGGGGTGGGAAACAATGAGCAGTTCTTC
-	-	TRBV5-1	16	TRBJ2-2	CASSSYGTPDTGELFF	TGCGCCAGCAGCTCCTATGGGACACCCGACACCGGGGAGCTGTTTTTT
-	TRBD1	TRBV29-1	12	TRBJ2-5	CSVWTGLETQYF	TGCAGCGTTTGGACAGGGTTGGAGACCCAGTACTTC
many	-	TRBV5-6	16	TRBJ2-1	CASSTNRGLHYNEQFF	TGTGCCAGCAGCACGAACAGGGGACTGCACTACAATGAGCAGTTCTTC
few	TRBD1	TRBV2	14	TRBJ1-2	CASSLQGRDYGYTF	TGTGCCAGCAGCCTACAGGGGCGGGACTATGGCTACACCTTC
few	-	TRBV7-6	19	TRBJ2-6	CASSRPRGVSVSGANVLTF	TGTGCCAGCAGTCGACCCCGAGGGGTTTCGGTGTCTGGGGCCAACGTCCTGACTTTC
many	-	TRBV7-9	14	TRBJ2-1	CAIRSGYGGKEQFF	TGTGCCATCCGCAGCGGATACGGGGGAAAGGAGCAGTTCTTC
-	-	TRBV10-3	11	TRBJ2-3	CAISEGDTQYF	TGTGCCATCAGTGAAGGAGATACGCAGTATTTT
-	TRBD2	TRBV5-1	15	TRBJ2-5	CASSRSGRAQETQYF	TGCGCCAGCAGCCGCAGCGGGAGGGCCCAAGAGACCCAGTACTTC
few	-	TRBV6-1	15	TRBJ2-2	CASSEGGANTGELFF	TGTGCCAGCAGTGAAGGAGGGGCGAACACCGGGGAGCTGTTTTTT
many	-	TRBV12-3/TRBV12-4	13	TRBJ1-5	CASSLVVDQPQHF	TGTGCCAGCAGTTTAGTCGTTGATCAGCCCCAGCATTTT
few	-	TRBV11-3	16	TRBJ2-3	CASSFWGDLRTDTQYF	TGTGCCAGCAGCTTCTGGGGGGACTTACGCACAGATACGCAGTATTTT
many	-	TRBV5-1	13	TRBJ1-1	CASSFEQNTEAFF	TGCGCCAGCAGCTTTGAACAGAACACTGAAGCTTTCTTT
many	TRBD1	TRBV28	13	TRBJ1-2	CASSLEGARGYTF	TGTGCCAGCAGTTTGGAGGGGGCGCGAGGCTACACCTTC
few	-	TRBV5-1	15	TRBJ2-1	CASSFGGDGGNEQFF	TGCGCCAGCAGCTTCGGGGGCGACGGTGGCAATGAGCAGTTCTTC
few	-	TRBV30	16	TRBJ2-4	CAWSLRGPQPKNIQYF	TGTGCCTGGAGTTTGCGTGGACCCCAGCCCAAAAACATTCAGTACTTC
-	-	TRBV6-1	17	TRBJ2-3	CASSSQAGRPSTDTQYF	TGTGCCAGCAGCTCACAAGCAGGGCGACCTAGCACAGATACGCAGTATTTT
few	TRBD2	TRBV10-1	15	TRBJ2-3	CASSETGLDLDTQYF	TGCGCCAGCAGTGAGACGGGACTAGATTTAGATACGCAGTATTTT
-	-	TRBV20-1	13	TRBJ2-3	CSARDGGGDTQYF	TGCAGTGCTAGAGACGGGGGCGGAGATACGCAGTATTTT
-	-	TRBV27	14	TRBJ2-7	CVSSKTGIFYEQYF	TGTGTCAGCAGCAAGACAGGTATCTTCTACGAGCAGTACTTC
few	TRBD2	TRBV28	15	TRBJ2-3	CASSSSGRARNTQYF	TGTGCCAGCAGTTCGAGCGGGAGGGCACGAAATACGCAGTATTTT
-	-	TRBV10-3	15	TRBJ2-3	CAISESLARTDTQYF	TGTGCCATCAGTGAGTCCCTAGCGAGGACAGATACGCAGTATTTT
few	-	TRBV2	12	TRBJ2-1	CASSDGHNEQFF	TGTGCCAGCAGTGACGGCCACAATGAGCAGTTCTTC
-	TRBD1	TRBV29-1	14	TRBJ1-6	CSVGTGGVDSPLHF	TGCAGCGTGGGCACAGGGGGCGTTGATTCACCCCTCCACTTT
-	-	TRBV7-8	9	TRBJ2-5	CAIQETQYF	TGTGCCATCCAAGAGACCCAGTACTTC
many	-	TRBV11-2	15	TRBJ2-2	CASSFVTGNTGELFF	TGTGCCAGCAGCTTCGTGACAGGAAACACCGGGGAGCTGTTTTTT
-	-	TRBV18	13	TRBJ1-1	CASGPGSHTEAFF	TGTGCCAGCGGACCCGGGTCCCACACTGAAGCTTTCTTT
few	-	TRBV27	13	TRBJ2-7	CASSYRPGYEQYF	TGTGCCAGCAGTTACCGGCCCGGTTACGAGCAGTACTTC
-	-	TRBV19	14	TRBJ2-7	CASSILGSSYEQYF	TGTGCCAGTAGTATCCTCGGCAGCTCCTACGAGCAGTACTTC
-	-	TRBV10-3	12	TRBJ2-7	CVTVGDSYEQYF	TGTGTCACAGTCGGGGATTCCTACGAGCAGTACTTC
many	TRBD1	TRBV6-5	13	TRBJ2-2	CATQGAYTGELFF	TGTGCCACCCAGGGGGCCTACACCGGGGAGCTGTTTTTT
-	-	TRBV12-3/TRBV12-4	14	TRBJ1-6	CASSLVQYNSPLHF	TGTGCCAGCAGTTTAGTACAGTATAATTCACCCCTCCACTTT
few	-	TRBV4-1	12	TRBJ2-1	CASSSSRDEQFF	TGCGCCAGCAGCTCCTCTCGCGATGAGCAGTTCTTC
few	TRBD1	TRBV11-3	15	TRBJ2-2	CASSPGTGNTGELFF	TGTGCCAGCAGCCCAGGGACAGGGAACACCGGGGAGCTGTTTTTT
many	-	TRBV9	11	TRBJ1-5	CASRYKQPQHF	TGTGCCAGCAGATATAAGCAGCCCCAGCATTTT
many	TRBD1	TRBV27	15	TRBJ1-1	CASRSQGQPNTEAFF	TGTGCCAGCAGAAGTCAGGGACAGCCGAACACTGAAGCTTTCTTT
few	-	TRBV15	15	TRBJ2-5	CATSRERTRQETQYF	TGTGCCACCAGCAGAGAAAGGACAAGACAAGAGACCCAGTACTTC
-	-	TRBV19	14	TRBJ2-7	CASSSRQGYYEQYF	TGTGCCAGTAGTTCCCGGCAGGGCTACTACGAGCAGTACTTC
many	TRBD2	TRBV9	16	TRBJ2-3	CASSVGVAGVTDTQYF	TGTGCCAGCAGCGTAGGAGTAGCGGGGGTCACAGATACGCAGTATTTT
many	TRBD1	TRBV7-9	15	TRBJ1-1	CASSQRQGEGSEAFF	TGTGCCAGCAGCCAACGACAGGGCGAAGGGTCTGAAGCTTTCTTT
-	-	TRBV12-5	14	TRBJ1-3	CASGLEDSGNTIYF	TGTGCTAGTGGTTTAGAAGATTCTGGAAACACCATATATTTT
few	-	TRBV14	15	TRBJ2-1	CASSQDRSRYNEQFF	TGTGCCAGCAGCCAAGATAGGAGTCGGTACAATGAGCAGTTCTTC
-	TRBD1	TRBV11-2	16	TRBJ2-7	CASSLLPGQGILGQYF	TGTGCCAGCAGCTTACTTCCCGGACAGGGTATCCTGGGACAGTACTTC
-	-	TRBV4-1	11	TRBJ2-7	CASSIAGVQYF	TGCGCCAGCAGCATAGCTGGAGTGCAGTACTTC
-	-	TRBV6-6	14	TRBJ1-1	CASSYSSLGTEAFF	TGTGCCAGCAGTTACTCCTCTTTAGGGACTGAAGCTTTCTTT
-	TRBD2	TRBV19	14	TRBJ2-7	CASSILAGPGEQYF	TGTGCCAGTAGTATACTAGCGGGACCCGGCGAGCAGTACTTC
few	-	TRBV7-6	14	TRBJ2-3	CASSLLRNTDTQYF	TGTGCCAGCAGCTTACTCAGGAACACAGATACGCAGTATTTT
few	-	TRBV29-1	14	TRBJ2-7	CSVERATGTDEQYF	TGCAGCGTTGAGCGGGCCACGGGAACCGACGAGCAGTACTTC
-	-	TRBV14	17	TRBJ2-4	CASSQERGRLAKNIQYF	TGTGCCAGCAGCCAAGAAAGGGGCAGGTTAGCCAAAAACATTCAGTACTTC
-	-	TRBV18	16	TRBJ1-5	CASSPRRQYSNQPQHF	TGTGCCAGCTCACCACGGAGGCAGTATAGCAATCAGCCCCAGCATTTT
many	-	TRBV7-8	15	TRBJ1-5	CASSSIQGADQPQHF	TGTGCCAGCAGCTCGATTCAAGGGGCCGATCAGCCCCAGCATTTT
many	-	TRBV5-1	15	TRBJ2-5	CASSFPAEYQETQYF	TGCGCCAGCAGCTTCCCGGCGGAATACCAAGAGACCCAGTACTTC
many	-	TRBV28	16	TRBJ1-3	CASSLSLGTTFETIYF	TGTGCCAGCAGTTTATCCCTCGGGACTACCTTTGAGACCATATATTTT
-	TRBD1	TRBV19	15	TRBJ2-3	CASSILQGSTDTQYF	TGTGCCAGTAGTATACTACAGGGGAGCACAGATACGCAGTATTTT
many	-	TRBV9	14	TRBJ2-3	CASSVGQVADTQYF	TGTGCCAGCAGCGTAGGACAGGTTGCGGATACGCAGTATTTT